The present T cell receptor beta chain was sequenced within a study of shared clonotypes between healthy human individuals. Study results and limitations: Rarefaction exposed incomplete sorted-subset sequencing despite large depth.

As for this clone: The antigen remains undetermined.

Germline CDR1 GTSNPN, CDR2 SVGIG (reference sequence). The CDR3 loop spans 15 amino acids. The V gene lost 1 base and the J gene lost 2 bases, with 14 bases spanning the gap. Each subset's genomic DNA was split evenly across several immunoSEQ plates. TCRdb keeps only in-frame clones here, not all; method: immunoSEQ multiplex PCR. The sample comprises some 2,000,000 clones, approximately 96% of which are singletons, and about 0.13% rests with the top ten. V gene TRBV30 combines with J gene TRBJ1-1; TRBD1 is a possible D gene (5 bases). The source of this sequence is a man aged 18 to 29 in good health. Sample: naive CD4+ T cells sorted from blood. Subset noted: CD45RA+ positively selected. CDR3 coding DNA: TGTGCCTGGAGTGCCGCAGGGAGATCAAACACTGAAGCTTTCTTT. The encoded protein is CAWSAAGRSNTEAFF.